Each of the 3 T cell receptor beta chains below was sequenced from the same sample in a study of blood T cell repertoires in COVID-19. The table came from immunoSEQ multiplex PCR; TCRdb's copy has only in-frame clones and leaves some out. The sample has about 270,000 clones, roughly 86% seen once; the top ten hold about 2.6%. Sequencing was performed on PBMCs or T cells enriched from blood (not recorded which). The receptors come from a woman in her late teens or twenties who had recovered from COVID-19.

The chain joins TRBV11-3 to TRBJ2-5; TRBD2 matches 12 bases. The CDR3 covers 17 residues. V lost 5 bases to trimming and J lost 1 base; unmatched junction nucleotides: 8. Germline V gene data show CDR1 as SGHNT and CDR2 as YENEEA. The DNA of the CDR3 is TGTGCCAGCAGCCAAGGACTAGCGGGGATCCTCCAAGAGACCCAGTACTTC. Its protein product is CASSQGLAGILQETQYF. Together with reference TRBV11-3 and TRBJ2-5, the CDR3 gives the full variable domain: EAGVVQSPRYKIIEKKQPVAFWCNPISGHNTLYWYLQNLGQGPELLIRYENEEAVDDSQLPKDRFSAERLKGVDSTLKIQPAELGDSAVYLCASSQGLAGILQETQYFGPGTRLLVL.

The CDR3: CATGELYGYTF. For the CDR3, the DNA is TGTGCCACCGGGGAACTCTATGGCTACACCTTC. This chain connects TRBV10-3 to TRBJ1-2; no clear D gene. The CDR3 has 11 residues. Per the germline V gene, CDR1 is ENHRY and CDR2 is SYGVKD. Trimming stripped 10 bases from V and 4 bases from J, with 10 bases between.

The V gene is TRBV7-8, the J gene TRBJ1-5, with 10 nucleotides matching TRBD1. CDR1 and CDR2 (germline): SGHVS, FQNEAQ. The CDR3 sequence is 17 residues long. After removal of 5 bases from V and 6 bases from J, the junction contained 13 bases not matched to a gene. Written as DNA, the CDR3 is TGTGCCAGCAGCAAAGTAGTCGACAGGGGGCAGGGTCAGCCCCAGCATTTT. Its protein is CASSKVVDRGQGQPQHF.